This paragraph reports one T cell receptor (beta chain). The target antigen is unknown. Germline V gene lookup returns CDR1 SGHTS and CDR2 YDEGEE. Trimming took off 3 bases at V and 5 bases at J, with 12 bases between the two ends. CDR3 length: 14 amino acids. Researchers took blood at baseline, on cycle 4 day 1, and on cycle 7 day 1. The data belong to a study of OX40 agonist ivuxolimab in advanced cancers. Findings and caveats of the study: CD4+ and CD8+ blood T cells expanded clonally by week 6 at 0.1 to 3.0 mg/kg. CD8+ T cells averaged more expanded clones than CD4+.

Only in-frame clones appear in the TCRdb table, and some are missing; sequencing was by immunoSEQ multiplex PCR. The table records more than 60,000 clones, under 85% of them present only once. Material: CD4+ or CD8+ T cells sorted from blood, obtained in a trial of the OX40 agonist ivuxolimab. The J gene is TRBJ1-5, the V gene TRBV5-8; D unresolved. This TCR came from an adult with an advanced solid tumor such as melanoma, head and neck, liver or kidney cancer. CDR3 nucleotide sequence: TGTGCCAGCAGCTCGGATGGGCCTGATCAGCCCCAGCATTTT. Protein product: CASSSDGPDQPQHF.